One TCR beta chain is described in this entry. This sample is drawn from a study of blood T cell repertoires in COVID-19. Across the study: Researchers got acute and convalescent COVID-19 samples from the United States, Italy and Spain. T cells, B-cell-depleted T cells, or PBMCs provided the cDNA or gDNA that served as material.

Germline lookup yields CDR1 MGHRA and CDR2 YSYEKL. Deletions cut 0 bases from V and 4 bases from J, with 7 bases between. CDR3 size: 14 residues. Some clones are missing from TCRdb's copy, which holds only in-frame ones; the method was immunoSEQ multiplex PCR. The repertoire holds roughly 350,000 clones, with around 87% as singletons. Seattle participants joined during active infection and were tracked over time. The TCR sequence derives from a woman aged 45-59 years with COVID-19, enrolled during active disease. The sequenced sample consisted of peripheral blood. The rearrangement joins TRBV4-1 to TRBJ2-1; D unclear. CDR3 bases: TGCGCCAGCAGCCAAGATACTCCATACAATGAGCAGTTCTTC. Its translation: CASSQDTPYNEQFF.